This T cell receptor (beta chain) was recorded in a study of blood T cell repertoires in COVID-19. Study at large: Some COVID-19 samples were acute and others convalescent; all came from the United States, Italy and Spain. PBMCs, B-cell-depleted T cells, or T cells were the source of the cDNA or gDNA that made up the material.

The germline V gene encodes CDR1 SGHVS and CDR2 FQNEAQ. V lost 0 bases, J lost 4 bases, and 11 bases lay in between. The CDR3 runs 15 residues. Profiling relied on immunoSEQ multiplex PCR, and the TCRdb table lists in-frame clones only, not all of them. This table has hundreds of thousands of clones, around 87% appearing once. Source material: PBMCs or T cells enriched from blood (not recorded which). V gene TRBV7-8 combines with J gene TRBJ2-3, with a tentative D call TRBD2 (5 bases). The sequence was obtained from a man younger than 40 who had recovered from COVID-19. DNA of the CDR3: TGTGCCAGCAGCTTAGCTGGAGGTTGGGCAGATACGCAGTATTTT. It encodes CASSLAGGWADTQYF. Combining the CDR3 with reference TRBV7-8 and TRBJ2-3 gives the whole variable domain GAGVSQSPRYKVAKRGQDVALRCDPISGHVSLFWYQQALGQGPEFLTYFQNEAQLDKSGLPSDRFFAERPEGSVSTLKIQRTQQEDSAVYLCASSLAGGWADTQYFGPGTRLTVL.